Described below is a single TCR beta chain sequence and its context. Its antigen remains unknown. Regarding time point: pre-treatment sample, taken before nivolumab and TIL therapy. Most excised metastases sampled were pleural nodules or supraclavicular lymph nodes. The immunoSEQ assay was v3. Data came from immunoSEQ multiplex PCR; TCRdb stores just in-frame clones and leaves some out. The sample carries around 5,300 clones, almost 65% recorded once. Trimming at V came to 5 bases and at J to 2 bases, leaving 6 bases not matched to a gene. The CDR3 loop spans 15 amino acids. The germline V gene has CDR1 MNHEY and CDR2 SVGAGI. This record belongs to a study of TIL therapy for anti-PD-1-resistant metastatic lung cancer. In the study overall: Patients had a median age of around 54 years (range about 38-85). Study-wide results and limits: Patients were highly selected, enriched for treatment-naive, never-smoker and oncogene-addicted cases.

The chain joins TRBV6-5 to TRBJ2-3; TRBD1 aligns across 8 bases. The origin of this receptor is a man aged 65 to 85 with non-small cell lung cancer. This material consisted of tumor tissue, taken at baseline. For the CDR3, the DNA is TGTGCCAGCAGTCCTGGACAGGGAGTCACAGATACGCAGTATTTT. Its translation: CASSPGQGVTDTQYF.